The 29 T cell receptor beta chains given below trace back to one sample, sequenced in a study of blood T cell repertoires in COVID-19. TCRdb's table, derived via immunoSEQ multiplex PCR, lists solely in-frame clones and lacks some. Of about 230,000 clones in the sample, over 75% were seen once. The sample consisted of peripheral blood. These receptors originate from a man in his forties or fifties with COVID-19, enrolled during active disease.

V usage is TRBV5-6 and J usage is TRBJ1-4, with TRBD1 identical over 9 bases. V was clipped by 0 bases and J by 3 bases; unmatched bases: 9. Germline-derived CDR1 and CDR2 are SGHDT and YYEEEE. This CDR3 is 18 amino acids long. The CDR3 sequence: CASSLAGQGSPANEKLFF. CDR3 bases: TGTGCCAGCAGCTTGGCTGGACAGGGGTCCCCAGCTAATGAAAAACTGTTTTTT.

The V and J genes are TRBV2 and TRBJ2-2; 9 bases fit TRBD1. CDR3 length: 15 amino acids. Trimming removed 6 bases from V and 2 bases from J; junction bases left unmatched: 4. Looked up from germline, CDR1 is SNHLY and CDR2 is FYNNEI. CDR3 DNA sequence: TGTGCCAGCAGCTTACAGGGGGCCAACACCGGGGAGCTGTTTTTT. Translated, it gives CASSLQGANTGELFF.

The V call is TRBV5-4, the J call TRBJ2-7; D unclear. This CDR3 spans 16 amino acids. V was pared by 3 bases and J by 7 bases, with 23 bases between. Germline loops: CDR1 SGHNT, CDR2 YYREEE (reference sequence). Written as DNA, the CDR3 is TGTGCCAGCAGCTCATTGGGCACCCAAAGAGCCTTTGAGCAGTACTTC. Its protein product is CASSSLGTQRAFEQYF.

The rearrangement joins TRBV9 to TRBJ1-2; 9 positions match TRBD1. Germline trimming cut 4 bases from V and 3 bases from J; bases unmatched to any gene: 4. The germline V gene has CDR1 SGDLS and CDR2 YYNGEE. The CDR3 totals 14 residues. CDR3 in amino acids: CASSRDRADYGYTF. CDR3 bases: TGTGCCAGCAGCCGGGACAGGGCGGACTATGGCTACACCTTC.

The V call is TRBV2, the J call TRBJ1-1; no firm D call. Germline-derived CDR1 and CDR2 are SNHLY and FYNNEI. The length of the CDR3 is 14 residues. Deletions cut 6 bases from V and 0 bases from J, with 11 bases between. The CDR3 nucleotides read TGTGCCAGCAGAGAATACAAAATGAACACTGAAGCTTTCTTT. This sequence encodes CASREYKMNTEAFF.

The rearrangement links TRBV15 to TRBJ2-3; perhaps TRBD2 as D (6 bases). The ends were cut back, 6 bases at V and 3 bases at J, with 13 bases in the middle. The CDR3 is made up of 14 amino acids. Per the germline V gene, CDR1 is LNHNV and CDR2 is YYDKDF (reference sequence). The CDR3: CATSPRGSTDTQYF. The CDR3 region has the DNA TGTGCCACCAGTCCGCGGGGTAGTACAGATACGCAGTATTTT.

This chain joins TRBV6-2 or TRBV6-3 and TRBJ2-7, with a weak D call TRBD1 (6 bases). The CDR3 is 17 amino acids. CDR1 and CDR2 (germline): MNHEY, SVGEGT. With 0 bases removed from V and 3 bases from J, the gap between germline ends came to 18 bases. The CDR3 region is CASSYSRPQGKSYEQYF. The DNA of the CDR3 is TGTGCCAGCAGTTACTCGAGACCCCAGGGGAAAAGCTACGAGCAGTACTTC.

This clone was seen only a few times. The chain employs TRBV10-3 and TRBJ2-2; TRBD2 aligns across 8 bases. Germline V gene sequence: CDR1 ENHRY, CDR2 SYGVKD. The CDR3 covers 15 residues. V gave up 6 bases and J gave up 3 bases; unmatched junction bases: 6. CDR3 in amino acids: CAISISGTDTGELFF. CDR3 nucleotide sequence: TGTGCCATCAGCATTAGCGGGACGGACACCGGGGAGCTGTTTTTT.

V usage is TRBV3-1 (or the pseudogene TRBV3-2) and J usage is TRBJ2-1; 14 positions match TRBD2. Trimming cost V 0 bases and J 9 bases; bases outside gene matches: 4. The germline V gene encodes CDR1 LGHDT and CDR2 YNNKEL (reference sequence). This CDR3 region has 16 residues. The chain's CDR3 is CASSQEGLAGVVEQFF. The CDR3 DNA reads as TGTGCCAGCAGCCAAGAGGGACTAGCGGGAGTGGTTGAGCAGTTCTTC.

J is TRBJ2-5 and V is TRBV30; 14 nucleotides agree with TRBD2. Unmatched junction bases numbered 5, after V lost 1 base and J lost 1 base. Per the germline V gene, CDR1 is GTSNPN and CDR2 is SVGIG (reference sequence). The CDR3 spans 17 residues. The CDR3 region is CAWSAGTSGSIQETQYF. The CDR3 nucleotides are TGTGCCTGGAGTGCCGGGACTAGCGGGAGTATCCAAGAGACCCAGTACTTC.

V gene TRBV19 combines with J gene TRBJ2-1, with D maybe TRBD2 (6 bases). Trimming cost V 5 bases and J 10 bases, with 27 bases left between them. Germline CDR1 and CDR2: LNHDA and SQIVND (reference sequence). The CDR3 totals 17 residues. The CDR3 loop reads CASSRALGGEALGEQFF. In DNA, the CDR3 is TGTGCCAGTAGTCGAGCACTGGGGGGAGAGGCCCTGGGAGAGCAGTTCTTC.

This rearrangement joins TRBV4-1 to TRBJ2-6; D may be TRBD2 (5 bases). The V end lost 0 bases, the J end lost 3 bases, and 9 bases lay between the germline ends. CDR1 is MGHRA, CDR2 YSYEKL, per germline. There are 16 residues in the CDR3. The CDR3 nucleotides are TGCGCCAGCAGCCAAGATCGGGGTCTTGGGGCCAACGTCCTGACTTTC. Its translation is CASSQDRGLGANVLTF.

V gene TRBV6-5 combines with J gene TRBJ2-1; no firm D call. The CDR3 totals 13 residues. Trimming shortened V by 4 bases and J by 4 bases, and 8 bases separated the two germline ends. Germline CDR1 is MNHEY and CDR2 is SVGAGI. The CDR3 protein is CASSLGRYNEQFF. In DNA form, the CDR3 reads TGTGCCAGCAGTTTGGGCCGTTACAATGAGCAGTTCTTC.

CDR3 amino acids: CASNIAGGWKPQHF. As DNA, the CDR3 is TGTGCCAGCAACATAGCGGGGGGGTGGAAGCCCCAGCATTTT. This chain links TRBV6-5 with TRBJ1-5; tentative D call: TRBD1 (5 bases). Trimming shortened V by 7 bases and J by 8 bases, and 18 bases separated the two germline ends. The germline V gene encodes CDR1 MNHEY and CDR2 SVGAGI. This CDR3 is built from 14 residues.

The chain is built from TRBV6-6 and TRBJ2-5, with 10 bases aligning to TRBD1. The CDR3 sequence is 15 residues long. V shed 2 bases and J 3 bases; nucleotides not matched to a gene: 3. The germline gives CDR1 MNHNY, CDR2 SVGAGI (reference sequence). This CDR3 is CASSYGQGVKETQYF. The CDR3 DNA reads as TGTGCCAGCAGTTACGGACAGGGGGTTAAAGAGACCCAGTACTTC.

In this sample, this clone turned up a few times. V usage is TRBV15 and J usage is TRBJ2-1; 12 bases map to TRBD2. Germline loops: CDR1 LNHNV, CDR2 YYDKDF (reference sequence). The CDR3 spans 15 residues. The junction had 3 bases not matched to a gene; V was cut back by 1 base and J by 8 bases. The CDR3 region is CATSRGLAGVHEQFF. In DNA form, the CDR3 reads TGTGCCACCAGCAGAGGACTAGCGGGAGTGCATGAGCAGTTCTTC.

The chain employs TRBV19 and TRBJ2-5; 10 nucleotides match TRBD2. V lost 3 bases and J lost 2; bases outside the gene matches: 3. CDR3 length: 15 amino acids. Germline-derived CDR1 and CDR2 are LNHDA and SQIVND (reference sequence). The CDR3 coding sequence is TGTGCCAGTAGTATCCGAGCGGGAGGGCAAGAGACCCAGTACTTC. Its translation is CASSIRAGGQETQYF.

The V and J genes are TRBV2 and TRBJ1-1, with 9 positions matching TRBD1. The CDR3 is made up of 15 amino acids. V shed 4 bases, J shed 0 bases, and the junction held 3 bases outside the gene matches. Germline CDR1 and CDR2: SNHLY and FYNNEI. The CDR3 protein is CASSGQGVMNTEAFF. CDR3 DNA: TGTGCCAGCAGTGGACAGGGGGTTATGAACACTGAAGCTTTCTTT.

The chain is built from TRBV6-5 and TRBJ2-2, with 8 bases lining up with TRBD1. The CDR3 has 13 residues. V lost 10 bases to trimming and J lost 4 bases; unmatched junction nucleotides: 5. The germline gives CDR1 MNHEY, CDR2 SVGAGI. The CDR3 coding sequence is TGTGCCACGCAACAGGGGGGCACCGGGGAGCTGTTTTTT. This gives the protein CATQQGGTGELFF.

The V gene is TRBV2, the J gene TRBJ2-4; possibly TRBD2 for D (5 bases). The CDR3 has 16 residues. Germline CDR1 reads SNHLY; CDR2 reads FYNNEI. Trimming stripped 6 bases from V and 0 bases from J, with 15 bases between. The CDR3 loop is CASREDSLGAKNIQYF. Here the CDR3 DNA reads TGTGCCAGCAGGGAGGACTCTTTGGGAGCCAAAAACATTCAGTACTTC. Variable domain in full (rest from reference TRBV2 and TRBJ2-4): EPEVTQTPSHQVTQMGQEVILRCVPISNHLYFYWYRQILGQKVEFLVSFYNNEISEKSEIFDDQFSVERPDGSNFTLKIRSTKLEDSAMYFCASREDSLGAKNIQYFGAGTRLSVL.

This clone was seen just once. V is TRBV5-1 and J is TRBJ2-1; no clear D. V was shortened by 0 bases and J by 7 bases, with 14 bases between the two germline ends. Germline-derived CDR1 and CDR2 are SGHRS and YFSETQ. This CDR3 comprises 15 residues. The CDR3 bases are TGCGCCAGCAGCTTGGTGTTGCGCGACGGGAATGAGCAGTTCTTC. It yields the protein CASSLVLRDGNEQFF.

The gene calls are TRBV18 and TRBJ2-3; D is possibly TRBD2 (6 bases). This CDR3 contains 14 residues. CDR1 is KGHSH and CDR2 is LQKENI in the germline V gene. V gave up 1 base and J gave up 4 bases, with 9 bases separating them. In DNA form, the CDR3 reads TGTGCCAGCTCACCACTGGAGGGATCAGATACGCAGTATTTT. Its translation is CASSPLEGSDTQYF.

The chain recombines TRBV27 with TRBJ2-1; D gene ambiguous. This CDR3 comprises 13 residues. Trimming pared 2 bases from V and 3 bases from J, leaving 5 bases between. Per germline, CDR1 MNHEY and CDR2 SMNVEV (reference sequence). CDR3 sequence reads: CASSLNYYNEQFF. The CDR3 DNA is TGTGCCAGCAGTTTAAACTACTACAATGAGCAGTTCTTC.

The chain uses TRBV6-1 and TRBJ2-7, with 7 bases that match TRBD1. Germline CDR1 and CDR2: MNHNS and SASEGT. Trimming removed 3 bases from V and 1 base from J; junction bases left unmatched: 3. The CDR3 contains 14 residues. The CDR3 loop reads CASSDVRGSYEQYF. The CDR3 region has the DNA TGTGCCAGCAGTGACGTCAGGGGGTCCTACGAGCAGTACTTC.

In DNA form, the CDR3 reads TGTGCCAGCAGACGGACTAGCGGTCCCTACAATGAGCAGTTCTTC. It translates to CASRRTSGPYNEQFF. The chain employs TRBV7-9 and TRBJ2-1; 10 bases agree with TRBD2. CDR3 length: 15 residues. From germline, CDR1 is SEHNR and CDR2 FQNEAQ (reference sequence). V trimming: 6 bases; J trimming: 2 bases; junction bases outside the gene matches: 4. Looking up the rest from reference TRBV7-9 and TRBJ2-1 gives the full variable domain: DTGVSQNPRHKITKRGQNVTFRCDPISEHNRLYWYRQTLGQGPEFLTYFQNEAQLEKSRLLSDRFSAERPKGSFSTLEIQRTEQGDSAMYLCASRRTSGPYNEQFFGPGTRLTVL.

This clone was seen only a few times. V and J are TRBV19 and TRBJ2-1; 13 bases are shared with TRBD2. The germline V gene has CDR1 LNHDA and CDR2 SQIVND (reference sequence). After removal of 5 bases from V and 3 bases from J, the junction contained 16 bases not matched to a gene. The CDR3 is 20 amino acids. The CDR3 region is CASSVLAGGPGVGLYNEQFF. The CDR3 DNA reads TGTGCCAGTAGTGTACTAGCGGGAGGGCCGGGTGTAGGGCTCTACAATGAGCAGTTCTTC.

The chain couples TRBV6-5 to TRBJ2-5; 11 positions match TRBD2. Germline CDR1 MNHEY, CDR2 SVGAGI. CDR3 length: 14 amino acids. V lost 5 bases, J lost 5 bases, and 4 bases stayed unmatched. The CDR3: CASSIAGGWETQYF. The CDR3, as DNA: TGTGCCAGCAGTATAGCGGGAGGGTGGGAGACCCAGTACTTC.

The chain recombines TRBV9 with TRBJ1-2; D possibly corresponds to TRBD1 (6 bases). The CDR3 is 13 residues long. V was pared by 4 bases and J by 6 bases, with 13 bases between. The germline V gene encodes CDR1 SGDLS and CDR2 YYNGEE. The CDR3 region has the DNA TGTGCCAGCAGCCCCGAGTGGGGGCATGGCTACACCTTC. Translated: CASSPEWGHGYTF.

In this sample, this clone turned up a few times. This chain uses TRBV27 with TRBJ2-5; the D gene is possibly TRBD1 (6 bases). The CDR3 sequence is 16 residues long. Trimming took off 4 bases at V and 2 bases at J, with 17 bases between the two ends. Germline CDR1 is MNHEY and CDR2 is SMNVEV (reference sequence). The CDR3 loop is CASSSMGVQGQETQYF. DNA for the CDR3: TGTGCCAGCAGTTCCATGGGGGTCCAGGGGCAAGAGACCCAGTACTTC.